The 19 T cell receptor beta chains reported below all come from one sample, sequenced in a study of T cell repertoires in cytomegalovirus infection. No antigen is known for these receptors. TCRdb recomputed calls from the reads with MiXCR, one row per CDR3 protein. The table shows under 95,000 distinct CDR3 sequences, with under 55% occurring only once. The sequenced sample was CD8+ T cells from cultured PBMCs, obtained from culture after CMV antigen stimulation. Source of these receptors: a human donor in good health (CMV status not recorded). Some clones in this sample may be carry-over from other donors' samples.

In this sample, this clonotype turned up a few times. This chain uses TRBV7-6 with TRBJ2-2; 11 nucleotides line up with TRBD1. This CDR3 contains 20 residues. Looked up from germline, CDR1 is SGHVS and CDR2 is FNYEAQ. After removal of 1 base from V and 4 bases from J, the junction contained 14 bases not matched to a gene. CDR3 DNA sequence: TGTGCCAGCAGCTTAGTCCGACTCGGGCGGACAGGGGGCTTCACCGGGGAGCTGTTTTTT. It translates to CASSLVRLGRTGGFTGELFF.

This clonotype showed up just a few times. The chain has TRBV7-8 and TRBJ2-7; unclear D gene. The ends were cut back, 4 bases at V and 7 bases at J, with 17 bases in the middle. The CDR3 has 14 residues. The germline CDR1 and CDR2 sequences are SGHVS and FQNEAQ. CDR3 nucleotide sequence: TGTGCCAGCAGCTCTGACACGCCTGGCGAGGAGCAGTACTTC. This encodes CASSSDTPGEEQYF.

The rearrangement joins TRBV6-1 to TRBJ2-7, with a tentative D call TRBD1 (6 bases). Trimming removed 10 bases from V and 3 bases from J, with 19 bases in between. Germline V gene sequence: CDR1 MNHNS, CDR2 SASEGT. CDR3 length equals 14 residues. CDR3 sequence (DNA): TGTGCCACCCTCAGCCAGGGGAGTTACTACGAGCAGTACTTC. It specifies CATLSQGSYYEQYF.

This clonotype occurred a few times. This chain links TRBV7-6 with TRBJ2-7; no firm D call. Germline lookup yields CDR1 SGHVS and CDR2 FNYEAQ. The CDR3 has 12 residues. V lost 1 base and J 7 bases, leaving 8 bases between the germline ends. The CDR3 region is CASSLGPAEQYF. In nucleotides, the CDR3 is TGTGCCAGCAGCTTAGGGCCCGCTGAGCAGTACTTC.

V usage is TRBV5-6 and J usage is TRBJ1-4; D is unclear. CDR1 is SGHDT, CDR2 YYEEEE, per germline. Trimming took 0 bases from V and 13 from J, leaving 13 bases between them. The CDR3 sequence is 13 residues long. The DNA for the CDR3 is TGTGCCAGCAGCTTGGGCGGGCCGGGTGGACTGTTTTTT. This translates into CASSLGGPGGLFF.

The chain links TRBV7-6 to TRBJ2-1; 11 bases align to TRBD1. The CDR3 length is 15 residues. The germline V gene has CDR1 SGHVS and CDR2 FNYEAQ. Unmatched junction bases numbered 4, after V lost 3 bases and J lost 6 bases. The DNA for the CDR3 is TGTGCCAGCAGCTTGAGGACAGGGGGCCTCAATGAGCAGTTCTTC. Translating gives CASSLRTGGLNEQFF.

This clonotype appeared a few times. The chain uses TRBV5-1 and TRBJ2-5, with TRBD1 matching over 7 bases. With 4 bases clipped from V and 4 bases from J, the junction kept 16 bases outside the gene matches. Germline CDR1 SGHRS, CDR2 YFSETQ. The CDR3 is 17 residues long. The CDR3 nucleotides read TGCGCCAGCAGCATGGAGCTCTTAACAGGGGTCGGAGAGACCCAGTACTTC. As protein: CASSMELLTGVGETQYF.

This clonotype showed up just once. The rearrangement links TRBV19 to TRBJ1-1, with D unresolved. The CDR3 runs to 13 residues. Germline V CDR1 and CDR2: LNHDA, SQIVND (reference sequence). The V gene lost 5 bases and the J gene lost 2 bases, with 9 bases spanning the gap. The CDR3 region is CASSPGPNTEAFF. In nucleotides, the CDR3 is TGTGCCAGTAGTCCCGGCCCCAACACTGAAGCTTTCTTT.

This CDR3 reads CATSDSKSVGNRVGTQYF. In DNA, the CDR3 is TGTGCCACCAGTGATTCGAAATCAGTCGGAAACAGGGTAGGGACCCAGTACTTC. The genes are TRBV24-1 and TRBJ2-5, with D possibly being TRBD1 (6 bases). This CDR3 is 18 amino acids long. The V gene lost 2 bases and the J gene lost 7 bases, with 25 bases spanning the gap. CDR1 is KGHDR, CDR2 SFDVKD, per germline.

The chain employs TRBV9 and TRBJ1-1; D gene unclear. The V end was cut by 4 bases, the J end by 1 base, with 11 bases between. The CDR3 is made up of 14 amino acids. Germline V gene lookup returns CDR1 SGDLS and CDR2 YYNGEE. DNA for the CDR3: TGTGCCAGCAGCCCACACGACGGGAACACTGAAGCTTTCTTT. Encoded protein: CASSPHDGNTEAFF.

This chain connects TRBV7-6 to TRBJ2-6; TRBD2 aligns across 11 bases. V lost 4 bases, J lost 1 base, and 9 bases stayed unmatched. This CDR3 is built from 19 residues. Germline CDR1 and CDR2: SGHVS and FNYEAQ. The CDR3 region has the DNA TGTGCCAGCAGCTCACCCGGGGGACTAGCGGATTCTGGGGCCAACGTCCTGACTTTC. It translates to CASSSPGGLADSGANVLTF.

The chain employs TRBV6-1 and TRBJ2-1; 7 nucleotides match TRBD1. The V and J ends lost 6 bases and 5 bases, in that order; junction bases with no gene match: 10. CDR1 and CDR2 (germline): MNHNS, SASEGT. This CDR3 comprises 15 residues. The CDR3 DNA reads TGTGCCAGCAGCCATCCGCCACAGGGGCACAATGAGCAGTTCTTC. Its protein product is CASSHPPQGHNEQFF.

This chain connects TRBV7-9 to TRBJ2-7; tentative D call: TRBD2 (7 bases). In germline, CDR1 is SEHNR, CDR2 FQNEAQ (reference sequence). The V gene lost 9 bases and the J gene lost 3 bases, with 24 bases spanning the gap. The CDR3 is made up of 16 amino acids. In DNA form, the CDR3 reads TGTGCCAGTGGAGACCGGGGGGCCAGTACTAACTACGAGCAGTACTTC. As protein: CASGDRGASTNYEQYF. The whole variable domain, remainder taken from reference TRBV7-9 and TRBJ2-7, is DTGVSQNPRHKITKRGQNVTFRCDPISEHNRLYWYRQTLGQGPEFLTYFQNEAQLEKSRLLSDRFSAERPKGSFSTLEIQRTEQGDSAMYLCASGDRGASTNYEQYFGPGTRLTVT.

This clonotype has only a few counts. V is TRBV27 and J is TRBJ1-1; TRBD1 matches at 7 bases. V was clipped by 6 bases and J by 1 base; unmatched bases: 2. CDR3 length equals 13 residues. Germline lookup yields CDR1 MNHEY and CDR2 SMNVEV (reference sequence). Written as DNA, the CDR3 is TGTGCCAGCAGCGGACAGGCGAACACTGAAGCTTTCTTT. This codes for CASSGQANTEAFF.

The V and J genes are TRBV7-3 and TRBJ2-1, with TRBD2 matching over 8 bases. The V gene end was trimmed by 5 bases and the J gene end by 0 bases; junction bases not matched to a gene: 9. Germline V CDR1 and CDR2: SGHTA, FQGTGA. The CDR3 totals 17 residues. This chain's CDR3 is CASSLVGGRSSYNEQFF. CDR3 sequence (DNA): TGTGCCAGCAGCCTAGTAGGCGGGAGGAGCTCCTACAATGAGCAGTTCTTC.

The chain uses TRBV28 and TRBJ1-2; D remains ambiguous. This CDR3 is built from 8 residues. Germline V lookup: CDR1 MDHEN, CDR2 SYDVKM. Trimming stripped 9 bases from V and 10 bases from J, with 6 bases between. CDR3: CARMAYTF. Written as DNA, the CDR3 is TGTGCCAGAATGGCCTACACCTTC.

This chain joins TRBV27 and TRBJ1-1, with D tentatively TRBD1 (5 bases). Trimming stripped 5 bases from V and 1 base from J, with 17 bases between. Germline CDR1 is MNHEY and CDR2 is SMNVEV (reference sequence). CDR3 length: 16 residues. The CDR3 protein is CASSVPGRQGNTEAFF. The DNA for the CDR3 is TGTGCCAGCAGTGTCCCGGGACGTCAAGGGAACACTGAAGCTTTCTTT.

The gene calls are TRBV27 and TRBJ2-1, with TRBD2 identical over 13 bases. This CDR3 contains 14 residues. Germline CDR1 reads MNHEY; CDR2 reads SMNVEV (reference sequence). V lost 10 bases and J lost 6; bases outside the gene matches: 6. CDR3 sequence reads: CANRTSGSSNEQFF. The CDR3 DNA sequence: TGTGCCAACAGGACTAGCGGGAGTAGCAATGAGCAGTTCTTC.

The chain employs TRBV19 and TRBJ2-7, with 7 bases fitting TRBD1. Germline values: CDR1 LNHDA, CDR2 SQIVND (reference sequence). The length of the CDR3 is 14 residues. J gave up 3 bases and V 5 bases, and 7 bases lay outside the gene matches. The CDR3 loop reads CASSVGTEDYEQYF. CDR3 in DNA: TGTGCCAGTAGTGTCGGGACAGAGGACTACGAGCAGTACTTC.